This TCR beta chain was recovered during a study of blood T cells in healthy people across ages. CDR3 size: 18 residues. V was cut by 1 base and J by 0 bases, with 20 bases left in between. The germline V gene encodes CDR1 SGDLS and CDR2 YYNGEE. Primers used in a second PCR of about 7 to 12 cycles were a sample-barcoded 5' primer and a J-beta primer mix. TCRdb reanalysed the 5' RACE reads using MiXCR and keeps one entry per CDR3 protein. The sample has about 2 million distinct CDR3 sequences; around 50% are singletons. The receptor comes from a woman in her 40s in good health. The chain uses TRBV9 and TRBJ2-7; either TRBD1 or TRBD2 may supply D (5 bases each). The sample comprised blood. The CDR3 DNA is TGTGCCAGCAGCGTACACCCGACAGACGAGGGGAGCTCCTACGAGCAGTACTTC. Residues: CASSVHPTDEGSSYEQYF.